The 11 T cell receptor beta chains below all came from one sample that was sequenced in a study of CD8 T cells in Susac syndrome. Random hexamers were used to reverse transcribe roughly 0.5 to 1 ug of RNA. Via MiXCR, TCRdb re-called the immunoSEQ multiplex PCR reads, giving one row per CDR3 protein. Here the sample spans 200,000 to 250,000 distinct CDR3 sequences, around 90% being singletons. Sequencing input: CD8+ T cells from PBMCs. These receptor sequences come from a human donor with multiple sclerosis.

Written as DNA, the CDR3 is TGTGCCAGCAGTCCCAGCGCCAGGGATCTGAACACTGAAGCTTTCTTT. It codes for CASSPSARDLNTEAFF. V and J are TRBV12-3 or TRBV12-4 and TRBJ1-1, with D perhaps TRBD1 (5 bases). The CDR3 is 16 amino acids. The V end was cut by 5 bases, the J end by 0 bases, with 16 bases between.

The chain employs TRBV12-3 or TRBV12-4 and TRBJ2-5; D call uncertain. With 5 bases removed from V and 5 bases from J, the gap between germline ends came to 6 bases. This CDR3 is 11 amino acids long. The CDR3 bases are TGTGCCAGCAGTAATAGTGAGACCCAGTACTTC. Amino acid sequence: CASSNSETQYF.

The chain couples TRBV6-2 or TRBV6-3 to TRBJ2-5, with 9 bases lining up with TRBD2. The V gene's germline CDR1 is MNHEY and CDR2 SVGEGT. J lost 2 bases, V lost 5 bases, and 12 bases had no gene match. This CDR3 has 17 residues. The CDR3 spells CASSENPGTSYQETQYF. CDR3 in DNA: TGTGCCAGCAGTGAGAACCCCGGGACTAGCTATCAAGAGACCCAGTACTTC.

This chain joins TRBV6-2 or TRBV6-3 and TRBJ2-5; D is ambiguous. The CDR3 loop spans 15 amino acids. The ends were cut back, 2 bases at V and 5 bases at J, with 15 bases in the middle. Germline CDR1 reads MNHEY; CDR2 reads SVGEGT. The CDR3 spells CASSYGAALQETQYF. CDR3 bases: TGTGCCAGCAGTTACGGAGCAGCCTTACAGGAGACCCAGTACTTC.

The rearrangement joins TRBV4-3 to TRBJ2-5; weak D call: TRBD1 (6 bases). This CDR3 has 16 amino acids. Trimming pared 2 bases from V and 2 bases from J, leaving 15 bases between. From germline, CDR1 is LGHNA and CDR2 YSLEER. The CDR3 region is CASSQRTVGAQETQYF. The CDR3 DNA sequence: TGCGCCAGCAGCCAAAGGACAGTTGGGGCACAAGAGACCCAGTACTTC.

This sequence joins TRBV29-1 and TRBJ2-3; 12 positions agree with TRBD2. V shed 6 bases, J shed 6 bases, and the junction held 22 bases outside the gene matches. CDR3 length: 19 residues. The germline V gene encodes CDR1 SQVTM and CDR2 ANQGSEA. CDR3 in DNA: TGCAGCGTACCGGTGGCATTATTGGGGACTAGCGGGTCCAGGGATACGCAGTATTTT. It specifies CSVPVALLGTSGSRDTQYF.

The rearrangement joins TRBV21-1 to TRBJ1-5; the D call TRBD1 from the table was never checked on the DNA. TRBV21-1 is a listed pseudogene. CDR3 length: 14 residues. The CDR3 spells CASSSDSSNQPQHF. The CDR3, as DNA: TGTGCCAGCAGCTCCGACAGTAGCAATCAGCCCCAGCATTTT.

The V gene is TRBV9, the J gene TRBJ2-2; 9 positions match TRBD1. The CDR3 loop spans 16 amino acids. Trimming took 4 bases from V and 5 from J; bases not matched to a gene: 9. Germline V lookup: CDR1 SGDLS, CDR2 YYNGEE. For the CDR3, the DNA is TGTGCCAGCAGCACGCCGGGACAGGGTATAACCGGGGAGCTGTTTTTT. Its translation is CASSTPGQGITGELFF.

V gene TRBV29-1 combines with J gene TRBJ1-1, with D possibly TRBD1 on 5 matching bases. CDR1 is SQVTM and CDR2 is ANQGSEA in the germline V gene. The length of the CDR3 is 16 residues. V was shortened by 7 bases and J by 7 bases, with 28 bases between the two germline ends. CDR3 amino acids: CSAPGPGRGRYGEAFF. For the CDR3, the DNA is TGCAGCGCCCCGGGCCCGGGGCGGGGTAGATATGGTGAAGCTTTCTTT.

V and J are TRBV23-1 and TRBJ1-1; 11 nucleotides match TRBD1. TRBV23-1 counts as an open reading frame of uncertain function. V lost 3 bases and J lost 4; bases outside the gene matches: 13. The CDR3 has 18 amino acids. The DNA for the CDR3 is TGCGCCAGCAGTCATCACGGACAGGGGGCAATGGTGGGCACTGAAGCTTTCTTT. Its translation is CASSHHGQGAMVGTEAFF.

The rearrangement links TRBV30 to TRBJ1-2; D ambiguous. V lost 0 bases and J lost 5, with 13 bases in between. CDR3 length: 14 residues. CDR1 is GTSNPN and CDR2 is SVGIG in the germline V gene (reference sequence). The CDR3 nucleotides read TGTGCCTGGAGTGTGGGAGAGGTCCGGTATGGCTACACCTTC. It yields the protein CAWSVGEVRYGYTF.